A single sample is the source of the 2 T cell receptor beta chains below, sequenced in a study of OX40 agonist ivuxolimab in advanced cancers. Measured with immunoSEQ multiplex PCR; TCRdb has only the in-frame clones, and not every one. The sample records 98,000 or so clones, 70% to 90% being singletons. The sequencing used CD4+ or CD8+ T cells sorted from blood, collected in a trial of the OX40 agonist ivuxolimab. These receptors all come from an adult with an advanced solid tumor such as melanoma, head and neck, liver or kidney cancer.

The CDR3 is CASSPQEGAYGYTF. For the CDR3, the DNA is TGTGCCAGCTCACCCCAGGAGGGTGCCTATGGCTACACCTTC. The rearrangement joins TRBV18 to TRBJ1-2; D gene ambiguous. V was pared by 3 bases and J by 4 bases, with 12 bases between. This CDR3 region has 14 residues. The germline gives CDR1 KGHSH, CDR2 LQKENI. The full variable domain, completed using reference TRBV18 and TRBJ1-2, is NAGVMQNPRHLVRRRGQEARLRCSPMKGHSHVYWYRQLPEEGLKFMVYLQKENIIDESGMPKERFSAEFPKEGPSILRIQQVVRGDSAAYFCASSPQEGAYGYTFGSGTRLTVV.

The CDR3 reads CASSLVSAGQNIQYF. The DNA for the CDR3 is TGTGCCAGCAGCTTAGTTTCTGCGGGACAAAACATTCAGTACTTC. The gene calls are TRBV7-2 and TRBJ2-4, with D perhaps TRBD2 (6 bases). V gave up 1 base and J gave up 5 bases, with 12 bases separating them. CDR1 and CDR2 (germline): SGHTA, FQGNSA. The CDR3 has 15 amino acids.